A selection of T cell receptor beta chains follows, all from one sample in a study of CD8 T cells in ankylosing spondylitis. TCRdb re-derived calls from the 5' RACE reads in MiXCR, one entry per CDR3 protein. This table holds around 130,000 distinct CDR3 sequences, 15% to 20% found once. The sample consisted of blood, either unsorted or a sorted T cell fraction (not recorded which). The receptors come from a male donor with ankylosing spondylitis. The CDR3 runs from the conserved cysteine through the conserved F or W. A D gene is named only where the DNA matches it firmly. Only part of the rows carry a size: once, few, many, or a class if the clone is expanded.

v_call: TRBV12-3/TRBV12-4; j_call: TRBJ2-7; d_call: TRBD2; clone_size: .; cdr3_aa: CASMAGDNYEQYF; cdr3_nt: TGTGCCAGCATGGCGGGGGATAACTACGAGCAGTACTTC
v_call: TRBV19; j_call: TRBJ1-2; d_call: .; clone_size: .; cdr3_aa: CASFSKPGRPANYGYTF; cdr3_nt: TGTGCCAGTTTTTCAAAACCGGGGAGGCCAGCCAACTATGGCTACACCTTC
v_call: TRBV5-6; j_call: TRBJ2-3; d_call: .; clone_size: once; cdr3_aa: CASSLVRAGTDTQYF; cdr3_nt: TGTGCCAGCAGCTTGGTTAGGGCGGGCACAGATACGCAGTATTTT
v_call: TRBV7-9; j_call: TRBJ2-1; d_call: TRBD1; clone_size: few; cdr3_aa: CASSSPGTGTTYNEQFF; cdr3_nt: TGTGCCAGCAGCAGTCCCGGGACAGGGACTACCTACAATGAGCAGTTCTTC
v_call: TRBV9; j_call: TRBJ2-2; d_call: .; clone_size: .; cdr3_aa: CASSVGRSNTGELFF; cdr3_nt: TGTGCCAGCAGCGTTGGACGGTCTAACACCGGGGAGCTGTTTTTT
v_call: TRBV10-3; j_call: TRBJ2-3; d_call: .; clone_size: many; cdr3_aa: CAIGPLEGGTDTQYF; cdr3_nt: TGTGCCATCGGCCCCCTCGAAGGGGGCACAGATACGCAGTATTTT
v_call: TRBV10-3; j_call: TRBJ2-1; d_call: .; clone_size: once; cdr3_aa: CAISEPSWSSYNEQFF; cdr3_nt: TGTGCCATCAGTGAGCCTAGCTGGAGCTCCTACAATGAGCAGTTCTTC
v_call: TRBV27; j_call: TRBJ1-6; d_call: .; clone_size: few; cdr3_aa: CASTPGLRNSPLHF; cdr3_nt: TGTGCCAGCACCCCGGGACTCCGGAATTCACCCCTCCACTTT
v_call: TRBV12-3/TRBV12-4; j_call: TRBJ1-3; d_call: .; clone_size: .; cdr3_aa: CASSLLGRGGNTIYF; cdr3_nt: TGTGCCAGCAGTTTGCTGGGCAGGGGCGGAAACACCATATATTTT
v_call: TRBV7-3; j_call: TRBJ2-3; d_call: TRBD2; clone_size: few; cdr3_aa: CASSLGLAGVADTQYF; cdr3_nt: TGTGCCAGCAGCCTTGGACTAGCGGGAGTGGCGGATACGCAGTATTTT
v_call: TRBV4-1; j_call: TRBJ2-1; d_call: TRBD2; clone_size: few; cdr3_aa: CASSQGTSGLQEQFF; cdr3_nt: TGCGCCAGCAGCCAAGGGACTAGCGGCCTACAAGAGCAGTTCTTC
v_call: TRBV12-3/TRBV12-4; j_call: TRBJ2-2; d_call: .; clone_size: .; cdr3_aa: CASRTSAYTGELFF; cdr3_nt: TGTGCCAGCAGAACAAGCGCCTACACCGGGGAGCTGTTTTTT
v_call: TRBV24-1; j_call: TRBJ2-7; d_call: TRBD1; clone_size: few; cdr3_aa: CATSDPITPGGEQYF; cdr3_nt: TGTGCCACCAGTGATCCTATTACACCAGGGGGCGAGCAGTACTTC
v_call: TRBV11-2; j_call: TRBJ2-1; d_call: TRBD2; clone_size: .; cdr3_aa: CASSSGLAGGSSYNEQFF; cdr3_nt: TGTGCCAGCAGTTCAGGACTAGCGGGAGGGAGCTCCTACAATGAGCAGTTCTTC
v_call: TRBV6-5; j_call: TRBJ1-1; d_call: .; clone_size: .; cdr3_aa: CASSYRVSSTEAFF; cdr3_nt: TGTGCCAGCAGTTACAGGGTATCCAGCACTGAAGCTTTCTTT
v_call: TRBV6-9; j_call: TRBJ2-3; d_call: TRBD2; clone_size: few; cdr3_aa: CASLEEGREGRADTQYF; cdr3_nt: TGTGCCAGCCTCGAAGAGGGGCGGGAGGGCCGAGCCGATACGCAGTATTTT
v_call: TRBV4-1; j_call: TRBJ2-1; d_call: .; clone_size: few; cdr3_aa: CASSHRGDNEQFF; cdr3_nt: TGCGCCAGCAGCCACCGAGGGGACAATGAGCAGTTCTTC
v_call: TRBV9; j_call: TRBJ1-6; d_call: TRBD1; clone_size: .; cdr3_aa: CASSPWDRSNSPLHF; cdr3_nt: TGTGCCAGCAGCCCTTGGGACAGAAGCAATTCACCCCTCCACTTT
v_call: TRBV24-1; j_call: TRBJ2-1; d_call: .; clone_size: many; cdr3_aa: CATSDLGYNEQFF; cdr3_nt: TGTGCCACCAGTGATTTGGGCTACAATGAGCAGTTCTTC
v_call: TRBV6-2/TRBV6-3; j_call: TRBJ1-5; d_call: TRBD1; clone_size: .; cdr3_aa: CASSYSGTVNQPQHF; cdr3_nt: TGTGCCAGCAGTTACTCCGGGACAGTGAATCAGCCCCAGCATTTT
v_call: TRBV6-4; j_call: TRBJ2-1; d_call: TRBD2; clone_size: .; cdr3_aa: CASSGLAGANEQFF; cdr3_nt: TGTGCCAGCAGTGGACTAGCGGGAGCAAATGAGCAGTTCTTC
v_call: TRBV5-1; j_call: TRBJ2-7; d_call: .; clone_size: .; cdr3_aa: CASSYRSGGGYEQYF; cdr3_nt: TGCGCCAGCAGCTACAGGTCAGGGGGAGGATACGAGCAGTACTTC
v_call: TRBV19; j_call: TRBJ1-1; d_call: .; clone_size: .; cdr3_aa: CASSPRQTATEAFF; cdr3_nt: TGTGCCAGTAGTCCCCGGCAAACCGCCACTGAAGCTTTCTTT
v_call: TRBV9; j_call: TRBJ1-1; d_call: .; clone_size: .; cdr3_aa: CASSVDDGNTEAFF; cdr3_nt: TGTGCCAGCAGCGTAGATGACGGAAACACTGAAGCTTTCTTT
v_call: TRBV7-6; j_call: TRBJ2-7; d_call: .; clone_size: few; cdr3_aa: CASSLVSARFSLREQYF; cdr3_nt: TGTGCCAGCAGCTTAGTATCCGCTAGATTTTCCCTACGGGAGCAGTACTTC
v_call: TRBV12-5; j_call: TRBJ2-1; d_call: TRBD2; clone_size: many; cdr3_aa: CASGLGSGSLSEQFF; cdr3_nt: TGTGCTAGTGGTTTGGGTAGCGGGAGTCTGTCTGAGCAGTTCTTC
v_call: TRBV7-9; j_call: TRBJ2-1; d_call: TRBD1; clone_size: few; cdr3_aa: CASSQRDRVYNEQFF; cdr3_nt: TGTGCCAGCAGCCAACGGGACAGGGTCTACAATGAGCAGTTCTTC
v_call: TRBV10-3; j_call: TRBJ2-1; d_call: TRBD1; clone_size: few; cdr3_aa: CAIGAGGYNEQFF; cdr3_nt: TGTGCCATCGGTGCAGGGGGATACAATGAGCAGTTCTTC
v_call: TRBV30; j_call: TRBJ2-1; d_call: TRBD2; clone_size: .; cdr3_aa: CAWSVGGTTYNEQFF; cdr3_nt: TGTGCCTGGAGTGTAGGCGGGACTACCTACAATGAGCAGTTCTTC
v_call: TRBV7-9; j_call: TRBJ1-3; d_call: .; clone_size: few; cdr3_aa: CASSLTDSGNTIYF; cdr3_nt: TGTGCCAGCAGCTTAACGGACTCTGGAAACACCATATATTTT
v_call: TRBV4-1; j_call: TRBJ1-1; d_call: .; clone_size: .; cdr3_aa: CASSQGTPEAFF; cdr3_nt: TGCGCCAGCAGCCAGGGGACCCCTGAAGCTTTCTTT
v_call: TRBV3-1; j_call: TRBJ2-3; d_call: TRBD2; clone_size: few; cdr3_aa: CASSPSGYTDTQYF; cdr3_nt: TGTGCCAGCAGCCCTAGCGGCTACACAGATACGCAGTATTTT
v_call: TRBV9; j_call: TRBJ1-2; d_call: .; clone_size: .; cdr3_aa: CASSVEDLGQPGGYTF; cdr3_nt: TGTGCCAGCAGCGTAGAGGACCTGGGGCAGCCGGGTGGCTACACCTTC
v_call: TRBV20-1; j_call: TRBJ2-7; d_call: TRBD2; clone_size: .; cdr3_aa: CSARGLAGSYEQYF; cdr3_nt: TGCAGTGCTAGAGGGCTAGCGGGCTCCTACGAGCAGTACTTC
v_call: TRBV29-1; j_call: TRBJ2-7; d_call: TRBD2; clone_size: many; cdr3_aa: CSVEIGLAGGYEQYF; cdr3_nt: TGCAGCGTTGAAATAGGTCTAGCGGGAGGATACGAGCAGTACTTC
v_call: TRBV7-9; j_call: TRBJ1-1; d_call: .; clone_size: few; cdr3_aa: CASTEGYTEAFF; cdr3_nt: TGTGCCAGCACCGAAGGGTACACTGAAGCTTTCTTT
v_call: TRBV5-1; j_call: TRBJ2-7; d_call: TRBD2; clone_size: many; cdr3_aa: CASKREGGITYEQYF; cdr3_nt: TGCGCCAGCAAGCGGGAAGGCGGGATCACCTACGAGCAGTACTTC
v_call: TRBV12-3/TRBV12-4; j_call: TRBJ1-5; d_call: .; clone_size: many; cdr3_aa: CASSHVGNQPQHF; cdr3_nt: TGTGCCAGCAGCCACGTGGGTAATCAGCCCCAGCATTTT
v_call: TRBV15; j_call: TRBJ2-3; d_call: TRBD2; clone_size: few; cdr3_aa: CATSRTSGITQYF; cdr3_nt: TGTGCCACCAGCAGGACTAGCGGGATTACGCAGTATTTT
v_call: TRBV5-6; j_call: TRBJ1-5; d_call: .; clone_size: many; cdr3_aa: CASSLGRGQPQHF; cdr3_nt: TGTGCCAGCAGCTTGGGCAGGGGTCAGCCCCAGCATTTT
v_call: TRBV5-1; j_call: TRBJ2-1; d_call: .; clone_size: few; cdr3_aa: CASSQTGRVNEQFF; cdr3_nt: TGCGCCAGCAGTCAGACCGGGAGAGTCAATGAGCAGTTCTTC
v_call: TRBV12-3/TRBV12-4; j_call: TRBJ2-6; d_call: .; clone_size: many; cdr3_aa: CASSLGGANVLTF; cdr3_nt: TGTGCCAGCAGTTTAGGAGGGGCCAACGTCCTGACTTTC
v_call: TRBV7-9; j_call: TRBJ2-1; d_call: .; clone_size: .; cdr3_aa: CASSPRAGLYNEQFF; cdr3_nt: TGTGCCAGCAGCCCTCGAGCGGGCCTCTACAATGAGCAGTTCTTC
v_call: TRBV12-3/TRBV12-4; j_call: TRBJ2-1; d_call: TRBD2; clone_size: few; cdr3_aa: CASRLAEAGNEQFF; cdr3_nt: TGTGCCAGCAGGCTAGCGGAGGCGGGTAATGAGCAGTTCTTC
v_call: TRBV7-2; j_call: TRBJ2-1; d_call: .; clone_size: few; cdr3_aa: CASSFNQLAGNEQFF; cdr3_nt: TGTGCCAGCAGCTTTAATCAACTAGCTGGCAATGAGCAGTTCTTC
v_call: TRBV28; j_call: TRBJ2-5; d_call: TRBD2; clone_size: few; cdr3_aa: CASRLTSGRMKTQYF; cdr3_nt: TGTGCCAGCAGATTGACTAGCGGGAGGATGAAGACCCAGTACTTC